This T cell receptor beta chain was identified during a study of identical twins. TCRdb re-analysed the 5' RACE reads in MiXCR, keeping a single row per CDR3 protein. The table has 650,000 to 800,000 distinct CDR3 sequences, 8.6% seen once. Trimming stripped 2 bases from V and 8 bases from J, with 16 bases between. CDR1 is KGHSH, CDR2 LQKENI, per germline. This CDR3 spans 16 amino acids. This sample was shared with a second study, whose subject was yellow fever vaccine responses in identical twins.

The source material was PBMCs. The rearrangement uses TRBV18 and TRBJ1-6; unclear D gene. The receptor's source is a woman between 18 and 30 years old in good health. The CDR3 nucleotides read TGTGCCAGCTCACCAATGGACCCCGGCCTTGATTCACCCCTCCACTTT. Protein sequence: CASSPMDPGLDSPLHF. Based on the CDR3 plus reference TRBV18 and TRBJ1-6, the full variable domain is NAGVMQNPRHLVRRRGQEARLRCSPMKGHSHVYWYRQLPEEGLKFMVYLQKENIIDESGMPKERFSAEFPKEGPSILRIQQVVRGDSAAYFCASSPMDPGLDSPLHFGNGTRLTVT.